These T cell receptor beta chains were read from a single sample in a study of blood T cell repertoires in COVID-19. TCRdb keeps only in-frame clones here, not all; method: immunoSEQ multiplex PCR. The profile shows approximately 310,000 clones, roughly 91% of them singletons. Material: peripheral blood. The receptors stem from a man in his fifties with active or convalescent COVID-19. CDR3s include the opening cysteine and the closing phenylalanine or tryptophan. Fields, in order: CDR3 protein, CDR3 DNA, V gene, clone size, D gene, J gene. The D gene is left open where the match is weak. Clone size is shown for a subset of rows, as once, few, many or a class of expanded clone.

cdr3_aa: CASSYGAYQETQYF
cdr3_nt: TGTGCCAGCAGTTACGGGGCGTACCAAGAGACCCAGTACTTC
v_call: TRBV6-6
clone_size: NA
d_call: NA
j_call: TRBJ2-5

cdr3_aa: CSAGDRRGQFF
cdr3_nt: TGCAGTGCTGGGGATCGGCGGGGGCAGTTCTTC
v_call: TRBV20-1
clone_size: once
d_call: NA
j_call: TRBJ2-1

cdr3_aa: CASRSETGGLRELFF
cdr3_nt: TGTGCCAGCAGGTCGGAGACAGGGGGCCTCCGGGAGCTGTTTTTT
v_call: TRBV6-6
clone_size: NA
d_call: TRBD1
j_call: TRBJ2-2

cdr3_aa: CAISVGSGSSYEQYF
cdr3_nt: TGTGCCATCAGTGTAGGTAGCGGGAGCTCCTACGAGCAGTACTTC
v_call: TRBV10-3
clone_size: NA
d_call: TRBD2
j_call: TRBJ2-7

cdr3_aa: CASGQGAGNQPQHF
cdr3_nt: TGTGCCAGTGGACAGGGGGCAGGCAATCAGCCCCAGCATTTT
v_call: TRBV19
clone_size: NA
d_call: TRBD1
j_call: TRBJ1-5

cdr3_aa: CASSLRDEVSPLHF
cdr3_nt: TGTGCCAGCAGCTTGCGGGACGAGGTTTCACCCCTCCACTTT
v_call: TRBV13
clone_size: once
d_call: NA
j_call: TRBJ1-6

cdr3_aa: CAWSAGLAGGPQYF
cdr3_nt: TGTGCCTGGAGTGCCGGACTAGCGGGGGGGCCCCAGTACTTC
v_call: TRBV30
clone_size: NA
d_call: TRBD2
j_call: TRBJ2-5

cdr3_aa: CSVGRARPYEQYF
cdr3_nt: TGCAGCGTCGGGCGGGCAAGGCCTTACGAGCAGTACTTC
v_call: TRBV29-1
clone_size: NA
d_call: NA
j_call: TRBJ2-7

cdr3_aa: CATSVRTGVVTGNTIYF
cdr3_nt: TGTGCCACCAGTGTTAGGACAGGGGTTGTAACTGGAAACACCATATATTTT
v_call: TRBV24-1
clone_size: NA
d_call: TRBD1
j_call: TRBJ1-3

cdr3_aa: CASNQGRNQPQHF
cdr3_nt: TGTGCCAGTAATCAGGGTCGCAATCAGCCCCAGCATTTT
v_call: TRBV19
clone_size: NA
d_call: NA
j_call: TRBJ1-5

cdr3_aa: CASSEALAVETQYF
cdr3_nt: TGTGCCAGCAGTGAAGCCCTAGCTGTGGAGACCCAGTACTTC
v_call: TRBV2
clone_size: NA
d_call: NA
j_call: TRBJ2-5

cdr3_aa: CASSLGQGETDTQYF
cdr3_nt: TGCGCCAGCAGCTTGGGACAGGGAGAGACAGATACGCAGTATTTT
v_call: TRBV5-1
clone_size: NA
d_call: TRBD1
j_call: TRBJ2-3

cdr3_aa: CASSWDGRYNSPLHF
cdr3_nt: TGTGCCAGCAGTTGGGACGGGAGATATAATTCACCCCTCCACTTT
v_call: TRBV6-5
clone_size: NA
d_call: NA
j_call: TRBJ1-6

cdr3_aa: CASSLGGELNTEAFF
cdr3_nt: TGTGCCAGCAGCCTTGGTGGGGAGCTGAACACTGAAGCTTTCTTT
v_call: TRBV28
clone_size: NA
d_call: NA
j_call: TRBJ1-1

cdr3_aa: CASEQWETQYF
cdr3_nt: TGTGCCAGCGAGCAATGGGAGACCCAGTACTTC
v_call: TRBV2
clone_size: NA
d_call: NA
j_call: TRBJ2-5

cdr3_aa: CATSDPLAGGRNEQFF
cdr3_nt: TGTGCCACCAGTGACCCTCTAGCGGGGGGGCGCAATGAGCAGTTCTTC
v_call: TRBV24-1
clone_size: NA
d_call: TRBD2
j_call: TRBJ2-1

cdr3_aa: CASSLVDRQPTDTQYF
cdr3_nt: TGTGCCAGCAGCTTGGTAGACAGGCAACCCACAGATACGCAGTATTTT
v_call: TRBV5-6
clone_size: NA
d_call: NA
j_call: TRBJ2-3

cdr3_aa: CSVGTGDYYEQYF
cdr3_nt: TGCAGCGTAGGGACAGGGGACTACTACGAGCAGTACTTC
v_call: TRBV29-1
clone_size: NA
d_call: TRBD1
j_call: TRBJ2-7

cdr3_aa: CASSFGLEQFF
cdr3_nt: TGTGCCAGCAGTTTTGGACTAGAGCAGTTCTTC
v_call: TRBV28
clone_size: NA
d_call: NA
j_call: TRBJ2-1

cdr3_aa: CASSGEGFRFPGPHYNEQFF
cdr3_nt: TGTGCCAGCAGCGGAGAGGGATTTCGGTTTCCCGGTCCCCATTACAATGAGCAGTTCTTC
v_call: TRBV9
clone_size: NA
d_call: NA
j_call: TRBJ2-1

cdr3_aa: CASSIRRGGTDTQYF
cdr3_nt: TGTGCCAGTAGTATTCGGCGGGGAGGCACAGATACGCAGTATTTT
v_call: TRBV19
clone_size: NA
d_call: NA
j_call: TRBJ2-3

cdr3_aa: CASSFSGGSTDTQYF
cdr3_nt: TGTGCCAGCAGCTTTAGCGGGGGGTCGACAGATACGCAGTATTTT
v_call: TRBV7-3
clone_size: NA
d_call: TRBD2
j_call: TRBJ2-3

cdr3_aa: CASSPDTSNEQFF
cdr3_nt: TGTGCCAGCTCACCGGACACCTCCAATGAGCAGTTCTTC
v_call: TRBV18
clone_size: NA
d_call: NA
j_call: TRBJ2-1

cdr3_aa: CASSPLGAGGADYGYTF
cdr3_nt: TGTGCCAGCAGTCCTTTGGGCGCAGGGGGCGCTGACTATGGCTACACCTTC
v_call: TRBV28
clone_size: NA
d_call: TRBD1
j_call: TRBJ1-2

cdr3_aa: CASSLDRDEQYF
cdr3_nt: TGTGCCAGCAGCCTGGACAGAGACGAGCAGTACTTC
v_call: TRBV4-2
clone_size: NA
d_call: NA
j_call: TRBJ2-7

cdr3_aa: CASSPGQGRKQYF
cdr3_nt: TGTGCCAGCAGCCCCGGACAGGGGAGGAAGCAGTATTTT
v_call: TRBV7-3
clone_size: NA
d_call: TRBD1
j_call: TRBJ2-3

cdr3_aa: CASSSSLQGPGREAFF
cdr3_nt: TGTGCCAGCAGTTCCTCCTTACAGGGGCCGGGCCGGGAAGCTTTCTTT
v_call: TRBV6-2/TRBV6-3
clone_size: once
d_call: TRBD1
j_call: TRBJ1-1

cdr3_aa: CAPGLAGVVNEQFF
cdr3_nt: TGTGCCCCGGGGCTAGCGGGGGTCGTGAATGAGCAGTTCTTC
v_call: TRBV7-9
clone_size: NA
d_call: TRBD2
j_call: TRBJ2-1

cdr3_aa: CSPNPMSEQYF
cdr3_nt: TGCAGTCCCAACCCCATGAGCGAGCAGTACTTC
v_call: TRBV20-1
clone_size: NA
d_call: NA
j_call: TRBJ2-7

cdr3_aa: CATSDHRGPSGVGEQFF
cdr3_nt: TGTGCCACCAGTGACCACCGAGGGCCCTCAGGGGTCGGTGAGCAGTTCTTC
v_call: TRBV24-1
clone_size: few
d_call: NA
j_call: TRBJ2-1

cdr3_aa: CASSPGVGVLTF
cdr3_nt: TGTGCCAGCTCACCCGGGGTAGGCGTCCTGACTTTC
v_call: TRBV18
clone_size: NA
d_call: NA
j_call: TRBJ2-6

cdr3_aa: CAWRGHTSSGNTIYF
cdr3_nt: TGTGCCTGGAGGGGACACACCAGCTCTGGAAACACCATATATTTT
v_call: TRBV30
clone_size: NA
d_call: NA
j_call: TRBJ1-3

cdr3_aa: CASSLRGGQGGVGYTF
cdr3_nt: TGTGCCAGCAGCTTAAGGGGAGGGCAGGGAGGAGTCGGCTACACCTTC
v_call: TRBV7-2
clone_size: NA
d_call: NA
j_call: TRBJ1-2

cdr3_aa: CASSLAAKNIQYF
cdr3_nt: TGTGCCAGCAGTTTGGCAGCCAAAAACATTCAGTACTTC
v_call: TRBV27
clone_size: NA
d_call: NA
j_call: TRBJ2-4

cdr3_aa: CASSLDGTTPRYF
cdr3_nt: TGTGCCAGCAGCTTAGATGGGACTACTCCCCGGTACTTC
v_call: TRBV7-9
clone_size: NA
d_call: TRBD2
j_call: TRBJ2-7

cdr3_aa: CAKLRHRDLCNQPQHF
cdr3_nt: TGTGCCAAGCTACGCCACAGGGATTTATGCAATCAGCCCCAGCATTTT
v_call: TRBV9
clone_size: NA
d_call: NA
j_call: TRBJ1-5

cdr3_aa: CATSRAPWDTISLNTEAFF
cdr3_nt: TGTGCCACCAGCAGAGCCCCCTGGGACACCATCTCCTTGAACACTGAAGCTTTCTTT
v_call: TRBV15
clone_size: NA
d_call: NA
j_call: TRBJ1-1

cdr3_aa: CASSLGGQGGTEAFF
cdr3_nt: TGTGCCAGCAGCTTGGGGGGACAGGGTGGCACTGAAGCTTTCTTT
v_call: TRBV5-4
clone_size: NA
d_call: TRBD1
j_call: TRBJ1-1

cdr3_aa: CASGSQGQAANRTEAFF
cdr3_nt: TGTGCTAGTGGTTCCCAGGGACAGGCGGCGAACCGCACTGAAGCTTTCTTT
v_call: TRBV12-5
clone_size: NA
d_call: TRBD1
j_call: TRBJ1-1

cdr3_aa: CASAPGGGGKLFF
cdr3_nt: TGTGCCAGCGCCCCCGGCGGGGGTGGCAAACTGTTTTTT
v_call: TRBV27
clone_size: NA
d_call: NA
j_call: TRBJ1-4

cdr3_aa: CASAPEGQGRKDGYTF
cdr3_nt: TGTGCCAGCGCTCCGGAGGGACAGGGCAGAAAGGATGGCTACACCTTC
v_call: TRBV6-6
clone_size: NA
d_call: TRBD1
j_call: TRBJ1-2

cdr3_aa: CASIHGPGDSPLHF
cdr3_nt: TGTGCCAGCATACACGGCCCGGGGGATTCACCCCTCCACTTT
v_call: TRBV28
clone_size: NA
d_call: NA
j_call: TRBJ1-6

cdr3_aa: CASSMGTGRTGNTIYF
cdr3_nt: TGTGCCAGTAGTATGGGGACAGGGAGGACTGGAAACACCATATATTTT
v_call: TRBV19
clone_size: NA
d_call: TRBD1
j_call: TRBJ1-3

cdr3_aa: CASRDDRAPGNTIYF
cdr3_nt: TGTGCCAGCAGGGACGACAGGGCCCCTGGAAACACCATATATTTT
v_call: TRBV25-1
clone_size: NA
d_call: TRBD1
j_call: TRBJ1-3

cdr3_aa: CASSIVEGGTEAFF
cdr3_nt: TGTGCCAGTAGTATAGTTGAAGGCGGCACTGAAGCTTTCTTT
v_call: TRBV19
clone_size: NA
d_call: NA
j_call: TRBJ1-1

cdr3_aa: CASSPAASTGYYGYTF
cdr3_nt: TGTGCCAGCTCACCCGCCGCGTCGACAGGGTACTATGGCTACACCTTC
v_call: TRBV18
clone_size: NA
d_call: TRBD1
j_call: TRBJ1-2

cdr3_aa: CASRGFAGTEAFF
cdr3_nt: TGTGCCAGCAGGGGTTTTGCGGGCACTGAAGCTTTCTTT
v_call: TRBV25-1
clone_size: NA
d_call: NA
j_call: TRBJ1-1

cdr3_aa: CASSRQGGSDTQYF
cdr3_nt: TGTGCCAGCAGCCGGCAGGGGGGATCAGATACGCAGTATTTT
v_call: TRBV5-5
clone_size: NA
d_call: NA
j_call: TRBJ2-3

cdr3_aa: CASLPNRGWNTEAFF
cdr3_nt: TGTGCCAGCCTACCCAACAGGGGATGGAACACTGAAGCTTTCTTT
v_call: TRBV27
clone_size: NA
d_call: TRBD1
j_call: TRBJ1-1